Listed below are T cell receptor beta chains from one sample, sequenced in a study of CD8+ T cells in alopecia areata. TCRdb's table, derived via immunoSEQ multiplex PCR, lists solely in-frame clones and lacks some. Among almost 250,000 clones listed, 67% were seen once. The input for sequencing was CD4+ T cells sorted from blood, taken at week 0. The receptors come from a human donor with alopecia areata. Both conserved end residues are trimmed from each CDR3.

J gene,V gene,CDR3 protein
TRBJ2-7,TRBV29-1,SVGRTGDSYEQY
TRBJ2-1,TRBV30,AWSRQGSYNEQF
TRBJ1-2,TRBV25-1,ASSEIGNYGYT
TRBJ2-1,TRBV19,ASSIFSWTSSYNEQF
TRBJ1-6,TRBV4-1,ASSQGGRGHSPLH
TRBJ1-4,TRBV29-1,SVEQYNEKLF
TRBJ1-5,TRBV7-6,ASSLSADSNQPQH
TRBJ2-5,TRBV5-1,ASSLGLLQETQY
TRBJ2-5,TRBV30,AWSVSGRETQY
TRBJ1-2,TRBV29-1,SVLREGGYT
TRBJ1-1,TRBV29-1,SASGTGNTEAF
TRBJ2-2,TRBV27,ASSTSGSYTGELF
TRBJ2-3,TRBV6-5,ASSPRTRGTDTQY
TRBJ2-7,TRBV29-1,SVGTGNPPYEQY
TRBJ1-5,TRBV29-1,SVRRGGSNQPQH
TRBJ1-5,TRBV27,ASSKFGTDSNQPQH
TRBJ2-7,TRBV30,AWSSGGAPEQY
TRBJ1-5,TRBV7-7,AETCRGSQPQH
TRBJ2-5,TRBV29-1,SVEVVGAQY
TRBJ2-3,TRBV2,ASSIGQEGTDTQY
TRBJ2-5,TRBV29-1,SVRLVVLETQY
TRBJ1-1,TRBV7-2,ASSLDRVVAEAF